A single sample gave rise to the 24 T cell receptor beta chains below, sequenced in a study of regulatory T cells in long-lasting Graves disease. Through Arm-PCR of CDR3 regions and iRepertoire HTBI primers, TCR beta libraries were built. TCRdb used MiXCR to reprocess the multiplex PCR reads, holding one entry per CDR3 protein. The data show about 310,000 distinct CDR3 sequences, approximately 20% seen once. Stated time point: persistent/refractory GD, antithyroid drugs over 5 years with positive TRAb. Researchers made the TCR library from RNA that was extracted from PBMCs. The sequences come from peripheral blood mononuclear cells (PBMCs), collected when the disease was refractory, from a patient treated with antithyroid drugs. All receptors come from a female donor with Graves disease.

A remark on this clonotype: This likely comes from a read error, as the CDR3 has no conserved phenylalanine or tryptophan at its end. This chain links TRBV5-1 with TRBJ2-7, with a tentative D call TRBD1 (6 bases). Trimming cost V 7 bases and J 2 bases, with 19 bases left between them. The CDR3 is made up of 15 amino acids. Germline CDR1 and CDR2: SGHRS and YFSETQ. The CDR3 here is CASGRGRGPAYEQYS. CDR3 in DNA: TGCGCCAGCGGCCGGGGCAGGGGCCCAGCCTACGAGCAGTACTCC.

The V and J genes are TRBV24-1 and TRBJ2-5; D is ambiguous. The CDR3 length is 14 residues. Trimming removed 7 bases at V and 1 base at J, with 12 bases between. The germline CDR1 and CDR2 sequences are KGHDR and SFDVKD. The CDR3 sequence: CATSDARLQETQYF. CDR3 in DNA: TGTGCCACCAGCGACGCACGCCTCCAAGAGACCCAGTACTTC.

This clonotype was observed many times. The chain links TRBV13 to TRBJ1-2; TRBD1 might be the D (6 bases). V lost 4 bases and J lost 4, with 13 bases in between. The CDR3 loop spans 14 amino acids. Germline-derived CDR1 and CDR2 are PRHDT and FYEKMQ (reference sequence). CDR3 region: CASSSLQGPYGYTF. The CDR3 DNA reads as TGTGCCAGCAGCTCACTTCAGGGGCCCTATGGCTACACCTTC.

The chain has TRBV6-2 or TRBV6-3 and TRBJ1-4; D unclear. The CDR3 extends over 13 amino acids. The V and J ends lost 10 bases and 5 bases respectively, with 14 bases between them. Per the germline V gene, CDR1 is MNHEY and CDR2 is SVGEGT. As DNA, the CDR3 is TGTGCCATCAAACCCACAGAGAATGAAAAACTGTTTTTT. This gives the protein CAIKPTENEKLFF.

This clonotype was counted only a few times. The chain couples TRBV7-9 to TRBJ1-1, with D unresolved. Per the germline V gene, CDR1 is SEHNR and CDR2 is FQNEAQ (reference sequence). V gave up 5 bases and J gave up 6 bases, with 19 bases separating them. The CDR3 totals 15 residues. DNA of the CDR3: TGTGCCAGCAGCCCCGGGGTAAGGGATTGGGCTGAAGCTTTCTTT. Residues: CASSPGVRDWAEAFF.

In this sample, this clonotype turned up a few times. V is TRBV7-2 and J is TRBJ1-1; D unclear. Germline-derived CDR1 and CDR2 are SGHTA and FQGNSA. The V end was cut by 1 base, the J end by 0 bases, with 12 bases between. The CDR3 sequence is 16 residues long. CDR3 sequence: CASSLEPLYLNTEAFF. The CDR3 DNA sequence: TGTGCCAGCAGCTTAGAACCCCTATATCTGAACACTGAAGCTTTCTTT.

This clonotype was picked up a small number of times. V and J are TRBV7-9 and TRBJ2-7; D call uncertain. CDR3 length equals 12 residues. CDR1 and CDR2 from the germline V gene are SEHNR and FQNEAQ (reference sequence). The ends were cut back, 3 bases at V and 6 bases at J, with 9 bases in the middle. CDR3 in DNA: TGTGCCAGCAGCTTCACTGGAGTCGAGCAGTACTTC. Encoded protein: CASSFTGVEQYF.

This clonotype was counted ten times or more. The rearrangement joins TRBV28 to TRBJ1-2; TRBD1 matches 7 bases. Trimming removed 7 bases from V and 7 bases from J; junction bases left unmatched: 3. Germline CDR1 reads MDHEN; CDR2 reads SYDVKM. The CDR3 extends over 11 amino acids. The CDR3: CASTTGPGYTF. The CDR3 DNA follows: TGTGCCAGCACGACAGGGCCTGGCTACACCTTC.

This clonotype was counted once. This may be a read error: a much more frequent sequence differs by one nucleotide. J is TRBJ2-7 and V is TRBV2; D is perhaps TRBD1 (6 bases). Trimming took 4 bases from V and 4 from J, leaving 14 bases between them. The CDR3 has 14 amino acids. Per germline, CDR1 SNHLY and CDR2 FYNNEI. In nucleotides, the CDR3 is TGTGCCAGCAGTGCGACAGGCAGCGATTACGAGCAGTACTTC. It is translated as CASSATGSDYEQYF.

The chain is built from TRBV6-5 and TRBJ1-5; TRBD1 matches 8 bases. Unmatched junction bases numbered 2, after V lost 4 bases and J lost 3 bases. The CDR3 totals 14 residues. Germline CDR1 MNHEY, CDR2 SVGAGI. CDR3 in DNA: TGTGCCAGCAGTTCCAGGGGGCTCAATCAGCCCCAGCATTTT. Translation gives CASSSRGLNQPQHF.

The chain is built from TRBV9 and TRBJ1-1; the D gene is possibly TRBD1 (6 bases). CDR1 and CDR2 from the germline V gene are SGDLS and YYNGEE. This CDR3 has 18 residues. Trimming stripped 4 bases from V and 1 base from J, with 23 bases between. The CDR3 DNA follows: TGTGCCAGCAGCAACAGCCGGGACACAAGACTCGGGAACACTGAAGCTTTCTTT. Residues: CASSNSRDTRLGNTEAFF.

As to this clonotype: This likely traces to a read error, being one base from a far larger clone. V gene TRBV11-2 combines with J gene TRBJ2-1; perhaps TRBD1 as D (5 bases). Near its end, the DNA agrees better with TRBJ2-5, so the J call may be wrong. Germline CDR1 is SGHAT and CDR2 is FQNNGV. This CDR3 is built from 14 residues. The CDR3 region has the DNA TGTGCCAGCAGCACGCATCGACAGCAAGAGATCCAGTACTTC. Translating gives CASSTHRQQEIQYF.

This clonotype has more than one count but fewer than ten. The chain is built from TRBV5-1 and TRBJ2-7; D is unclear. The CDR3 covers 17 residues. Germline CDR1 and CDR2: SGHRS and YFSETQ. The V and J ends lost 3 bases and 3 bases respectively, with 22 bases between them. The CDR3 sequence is CASSSSLAHSEYYEQYF. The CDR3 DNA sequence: TGCGCCAGCAGCTCCTCCCTCGCACACAGCGAATACTACGAGCAGTACTTC.

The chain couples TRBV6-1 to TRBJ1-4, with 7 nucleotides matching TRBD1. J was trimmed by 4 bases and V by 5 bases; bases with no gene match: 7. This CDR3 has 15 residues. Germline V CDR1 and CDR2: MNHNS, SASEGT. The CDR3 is CASSTLTGLNEKLFF. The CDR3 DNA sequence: TGTGCCAGCAGTACCTTGACAGGGCTTAATGAAAAACTGTTTTTT.

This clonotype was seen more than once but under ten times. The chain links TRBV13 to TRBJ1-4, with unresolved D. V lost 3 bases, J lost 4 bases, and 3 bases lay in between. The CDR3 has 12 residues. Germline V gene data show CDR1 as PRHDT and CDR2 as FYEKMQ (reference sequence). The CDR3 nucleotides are TGTGCCAGCAGCTTGGGTAATGAAAAACTGTTTTTT. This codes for CASSLGNEKLFF.

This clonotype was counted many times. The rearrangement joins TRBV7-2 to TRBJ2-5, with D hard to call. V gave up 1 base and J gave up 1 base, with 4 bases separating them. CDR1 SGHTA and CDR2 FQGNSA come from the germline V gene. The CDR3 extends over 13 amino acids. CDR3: CASSLGIQETQYF. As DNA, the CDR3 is TGTGCCAGCAGCTTAGGGATCCAAGAGACCCAGTACTTC.

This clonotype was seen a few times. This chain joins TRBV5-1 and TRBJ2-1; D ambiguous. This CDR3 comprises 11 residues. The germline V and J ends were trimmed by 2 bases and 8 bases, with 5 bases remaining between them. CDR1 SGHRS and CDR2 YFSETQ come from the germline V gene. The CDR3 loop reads CASSLSDEQFF. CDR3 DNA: TGCGCCAGCAGCTTATCGGATGAGCAGTTCTTC.

The DNA for the CDR3 is TGCAGCGCCGGGCTCGGGACTAGCGGGCCAGAAGAGACCCAGTACTTC. As protein: CSAGLGTSGPEETQYF. This chain links TRBV29-1 with TRBJ2-5, with 12 bases matching TRBD2. Germline V gene sequence: CDR1 SQVTM, CDR2 ANQGSEA. The CDR3 totals 16 residues. V shed 7 bases and J 3 bases; nucleotides not matched to a gene: 12.

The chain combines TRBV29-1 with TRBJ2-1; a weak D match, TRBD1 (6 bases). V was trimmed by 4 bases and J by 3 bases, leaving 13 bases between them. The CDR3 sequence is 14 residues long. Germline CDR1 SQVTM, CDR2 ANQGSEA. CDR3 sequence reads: CSVASGENYNEQFF. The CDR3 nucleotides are TGCAGCGTTGCATCAGGGGAAAACTACAATGAGCAGTTCTTC.

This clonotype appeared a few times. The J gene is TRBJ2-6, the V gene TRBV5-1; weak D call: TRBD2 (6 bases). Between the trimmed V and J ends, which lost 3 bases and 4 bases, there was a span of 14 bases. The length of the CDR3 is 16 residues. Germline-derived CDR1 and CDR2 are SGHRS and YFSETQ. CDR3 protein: CASSSSTSGGANVLTF. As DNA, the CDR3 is TGCGCCAGCAGCTCCTCCACCAGCGGGGGGGCCAACGTCCTGACTTTC. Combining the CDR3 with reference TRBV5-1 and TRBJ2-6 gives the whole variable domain KAGVTQTPRYLIKTRGQQVTLSCSPISGHRSVSWYQQTPGQGLQFLFEYFSETQRNKGNFPGRFSGRQFSNSRSEMNVSTLELGDSALYLCASSSSTSGGANVLTFGAGSRLTVL.

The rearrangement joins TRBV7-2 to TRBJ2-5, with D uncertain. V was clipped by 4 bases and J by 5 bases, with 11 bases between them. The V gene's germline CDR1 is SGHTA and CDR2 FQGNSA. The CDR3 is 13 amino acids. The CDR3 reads CASSWGFGETQYF. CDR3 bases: TGTGCCAGCAGCTGGGGATTTGGGGAGACCCAGTACTTC. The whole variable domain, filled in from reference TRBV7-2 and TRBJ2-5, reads GAGVSQSPSNKVTEKGKDVELRCDPISGHTALYWYRQSLGQGLEFLIYFQGNSAPDKSGLPSDRFSAERTGGSVSTLTIQRTQQEDSAVYLCASSWGFGETQYFGPGTRLLVL.

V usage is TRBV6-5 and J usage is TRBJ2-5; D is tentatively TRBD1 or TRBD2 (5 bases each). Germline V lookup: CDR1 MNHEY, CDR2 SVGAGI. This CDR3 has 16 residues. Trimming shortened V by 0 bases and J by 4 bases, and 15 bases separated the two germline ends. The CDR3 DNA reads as TGTGCCAGCAGTTACTCTCGGGGAATTCAGGGAGAGACCCAGTACTTC. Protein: CASSYSRGIQGETQYF.

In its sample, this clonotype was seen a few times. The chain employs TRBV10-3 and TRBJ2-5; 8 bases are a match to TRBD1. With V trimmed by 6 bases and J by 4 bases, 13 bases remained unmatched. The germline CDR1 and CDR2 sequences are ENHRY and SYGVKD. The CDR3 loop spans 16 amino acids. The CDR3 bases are TGTGCCATCAGACGCGGAGGTGGAACAGGGGGAGAGACCCAGTACTTC. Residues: CAIRRGGGTGGETQYF.

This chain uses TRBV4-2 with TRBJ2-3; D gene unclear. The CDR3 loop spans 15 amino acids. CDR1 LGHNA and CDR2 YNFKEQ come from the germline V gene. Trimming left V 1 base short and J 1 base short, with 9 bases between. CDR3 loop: CASSQVSSGTDTQYF. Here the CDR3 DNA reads TGTGCCAGCAGCCAAGTCTCCAGCGGCACAGATACGCAGTATTTT.